The 23 T cell receptor beta chains below come from one sample, sequenced in a study of PD-1 blockade in classical Hodgkin lymphoma. Time point described: newly diagnosed, previously untreated cHL patient sample. Sequencing used immunoSEQ multiplex PCR; TCRdb keeps in-frame clones, though not all of them. The sample carries about 25,000 clones, 90% to 95% recorded once. The specimen sequenced was peripheral blood mononuclear cells (PBMCs). These receptors were taken from a human donor with classical Hodgkin lymphoma.

DNA of the CDR3: TGTGCCTGGAGCGGGACCGAAACTAATACGCAGTATTTT. Translating gives CAWSGTETNTQYF. The chain couples TRBV30 to TRBJ2-3; possibly TRBD1 or TRBD2 for D (5 bases each). Trimming stripped 3 bases from V and 7 bases from J, with 14 bases between. Germline V gives CDR1 GTSNPN, CDR2 SVGIG (reference sequence). There are 13 residues in the CDR3.

The chain carries TRBV6-5 and TRBJ2-7, with D possibly being TRBD1 (5 bases). V shed 6 bases and J shed 2 bases, with 11 bases lying between them. The V gene's germline CDR1 is MNHEY and CDR2 SVGAGI. CDR3 length: 13 residues. The CDR3 DNA reads as TGTGCCAGCAGACCTCAGGGCCCCTACGAGCAGTACTTC. Amino acids: CASRPQGPYEQYF.

The chain uses TRBV5-6 and TRBJ2-3; TRBD1 matches at 9 bases. The CDR3 is 15 residues long. Germline-derived CDR1 and CDR2 are SGHDT and YYEEEE. V shed 1 base, J shed 6 bases, and the junction held 6 bases outside the gene matches. CDR3 sequence: CASSLRTGVGDTQYF. The CDR3 DNA reads as TGTGCCAGCAGCTTGCGGACAGGGGTTGGGGATACGCAGTATTTT. Full variable domain (outside the CDR3, taken from reference TRBV5-6 and TRBJ2-3): DAGVTQSPTHLIKTRGQQVTLRCSPKSGHDTVSWYQQALGQGPQFIFQYYEEEERQRGNFPDRFSGHQFPNYSSELNVNALLLGDSALYLCASSLRTGVGDTQYFGPGTRLTVL.

The chain employs TRBV29-1 and TRBJ2-1, with TRBD2 matching over 10 bases. The trim removed 6 bases at V and 1 base at J, leaving 6 bases unmatched. The CDR3 covers 15 residues. Germline assignment: CDR1 SQVTM and CDR2 ANQGSEA. The CDR3 bases are TGCAGCGTGATAGGACTAGCGGATTCCTACAATGAGCAGTTCTTC. Translation: CSVIGLADSYNEQFF.

The V and J genes are TRBV11-3 and TRBJ1-1; 8 bases match TRBD1. Germline CDR1 reads SGHNT; CDR2 reads YENEEA. The CDR3 sequence is 16 residues long. With V trimmed by 6 bases and J by 0 bases, 9 bases remained unmatched. In DNA, the CDR3 is TGTGCCAGCAGTTCACAGGGGGTGAATATGAACACTGAAGCTTTCTTT. This encodes CASSSQGVNMNTEAFF.

The rearrangement uses TRBV15 and TRBJ2-5; the match to TRBD2 covers 11 bases. Trimming at V came to 8 bases and at J to 2 bases, leaving 10 bases not matched to a gene. This CDR3 spans 16 amino acids. Per the germline V gene, CDR1 is LNHNV and CDR2 is YYDKDF (reference sequence). This CDR3 reads CATSAGTSGLQETQYF. CDR3 nucleotides: TGTGCCACCTCGGCCGGGACTAGCGGACTACAAGAGACCCAGTACTTC.

This clone was counted once. At one end the junction does not follow the germline gene, possibly because of a read error. This chain links TRBV7-7 with TRBJ2-7; D not resolved. This CDR3 spans 15 amino acids. Germline loops: CDR1 SSHAT, CDR2 FNYEAQ (reference sequence). The CDR3 nucleotides read TGTGCTAGCAGCTTAGTGCCTAGTGAACTCGACGAGCAGTACTTC. This translates into CASSLVPSELDEQYF.

V and J are TRBV16 and TRBJ1-2; D gene ambiguous. Trimming stripped 0 bases from V and 4 bases from J, with 9 bases between. Germline V gene sequence: CDR1 KGHSY, CDR2 FQNENV. The CDR3 is made up of 14 amino acids. The CDR3 spells CASSQSSQSYGYTF. CDR3 nucleotide sequence: TGTGCCAGCAGCCAATCCTCACAGAGCTATGGCTACACCTTC.

CDR3 amino acids: CASTTPSGGHEQYF. As DNA, the CDR3 is TGTGCCAGCACCACACCTAGCGGGGGTCACGAGCAGTACTTC. The chain joins TRBV6-5 to TRBJ2-7; 10 positions match TRBD2. The junction had 8 bases not matched to a gene; V was cut back by 7 bases and J by 5 bases. The CDR3 sequence is 14 residues long. Germline lookup yields CDR1 MNHEY and CDR2 SVGAGI.

This chain connects TRBV28 to TRBJ1-1; maybe TRBD1 (5 bases). Germline V CDR1 and CDR2: MDHEN, SYDVKM. CDR3 length: 15 amino acids. V was clipped by 8 bases and J by 2 bases, with 18 bases between them. CDR3 coding DNA: TGTGCCAGCCCCTCGTCCCAGGGCCTCAACACTGAAGCTTTCTTT. Protein product: CASPSSQGLNTEAFF.

This chain joins TRBV7-9 and TRBJ1-1, with TRBD1 identical over 8 bases. Germline loops: CDR1 SEHNR, CDR2 FQNEAQ (reference sequence). The CDR3 is 13 amino acids. Trimming at V came to 6 bases and at J to 6 bases, leaving 6 bases not matched to a gene. The CDR3 is CASRLTGVAEAFF. CDR3 bases: TGTGCCAGCAGACTGACAGGGGTCGCTGAAGCTTTCTTT.

The chain is built from TRBV9 and TRBJ1-1; perhaps TRBD1 as D (5 bases). Trimming left V 6 bases short and J 0 bases short, with 15 bases between. Per germline, CDR1 SGDLS and CDR2 YYNGEE. This CDR3 contains 15 residues. CDR3 sequence: CASTVDSWMNTEAFF. In DNA form, the CDR3 reads TGTGCCAGCACGGTTGACAGCTGGATGAACACTGAAGCTTTCTTT.

This rearrangement joins TRBV10-3 to TRBJ2-7; D unresolved. There are 15 residues in the CDR3. From germline, CDR1 is ENHRY and CDR2 SYGVKD. V lost 0 bases to trimming and J lost 0 bases, with 9 bases between them. CDR3 loop: CAISESGRTSYEQYF. CDR3 nucleotide sequence: TGTGCCATCAGTGAGTCGGGCCGGACCTCCTACGAGCAGTACTTC.

The chain carries TRBV7-2 and TRBJ2-7; TRBD1 might be the D (6 bases). Germline V gives CDR1 SGHTA, CDR2 FQGNSA. The CDR3 is 15 residues long. The V gene lost 5 bases and the J gene lost 3 bases, with 17 bases spanning the gap. CDR3 DNA: TGTGCCAGCAGCGTCAGCCAGGGGCCCTTCTACGAGCAGTACTTC. Its translation: CASSVSQGPFYEQYF.

As for this clone: A junction end diverges from the germline sequence, so it may reflect a read error. The chain joins TRBV5-6 to TRBJ2-7; D unresolved. This CDR3 spans 15 amino acids. Germline lookup yields CDR1 SGHDT and CDR2 YYEEEE. The CDR3 DNA sequence: TGTGCCGGCAGCTTGGTAGACCAGCAATCCTACGAGCAGTACTTC. Translating it yields CAGSLVDQQSYEQYF.

V gene TRBV4-2 combines with J gene TRBJ1-2; possible D gene TRBD1, 6 bases. Germline-derived CDR1 and CDR2 are LGHNA and YNFKEQ. The V end lost 5 bases, the J end lost 4 bases, and 14 bases lay between the germline ends. The CDR3 extends over 14 amino acids. The CDR3 loop is CASSTRGGGYGYTF. The CDR3 DNA sequence: TGTGCCAGCAGCACCAGGGGAGGGGGCTATGGCTACACCTTC.

CDR3 region: CASTAASYEQYF. The CDR3 DNA follows: TGTGCCAGCACGGCGGCCTCCTACGAGCAGTACTTC. The rearrangement joins TRBV2 to TRBJ2-7; D uncertain. Germline V CDR1 and CDR2: SNHLY, FYNNEI. Trimming cost V 7 bases and J 0 bases, with 7 bases left between them. The CDR3 is 12 residues long.

This clone appeared once. V gene TRBV29-1 combines with J gene TRBJ2-7; D is ambiguous. Looked up from germline, CDR1 is SQVTM and CDR2 is ANQGSEA. This CDR3 is built from 10 residues. V was clipped by 4 bases and J by 5 bases, with 6 bases between them. The CDR3 is CSVVRDEQYF. CDR3 bases: TGCAGCGTTGTCAGAGACGAGCAGTACTTC.

The chain has TRBV28 and TRBJ2-5; 11 bases map to TRBD2. J gave up 5 bases and V 6 bases, and 11 bases lay outside the gene matches. CDR1 and CDR2 from the germline V gene are MDHEN and SYDVKM. This CDR3 has 16 amino acids. The CDR3 nucleotides are TGTGCCAGCAGGGGACCTAGCGGGGGGCCCCGGGAGACCCAGTACTTC. Translated, it gives CASRGPSGGPRETQYF.

This clone was seen once. The J gene is TRBJ2-1, the V gene TRBV4-2; D is perhaps TRBD2 (5 bases). The V end lost 7 bases, the J end lost 5 bases, and 15 bases lay between the germline ends. Germline values: CDR1 LGHNA, CDR2 YNFKEQ. CDR3 length: 14 residues. In DNA, the CDR3 is TGTGCCAGCACGTGGGGAGCGGACCACAATGAGCAGTTCTTC. Its protein is CASTWGADHNEQFF.

The chain combines TRBV2 with TRBJ2-1, with D unresolved. This CDR3 contains 14 residues. Trimming took off 6 bases at V and 4 bases at J, with 13 bases between the two ends. Germline V gene lookup returns CDR1 SNHLY and CDR2 FYNNEI. The CDR3 nucleotides are TGTGCCAGCAGAATACGTCTAGGGTACAATGAGCAGTTCTTC. It yields the protein CASRIRLGYNEQFF.

The chain recombines TRBV6-5 with TRBJ2-1; D possibly uses TRBD1 or TRBD2 (5 bases each). Trimming cost V 0 bases and J 1 base, with 10 bases left between them. The CDR3 is 16 amino acids. Germline-derived CDR1 and CDR2 are MNHEY and SVGAGI. CDR3: CASSYSGLASYNEQFF. CDR3 DNA: TGTGCCAGCAGTTACTCGGGGCTAGCTTCCTACAATGAGCAGTTCTTC.

The chain combines TRBV2 with TRBJ2-1; D unresolved. From germline, CDR1 is SNHLY and CDR2 FYNNEI. The CDR3 extends over 16 amino acids. V was pared by 1 base and J by 2 bases, with 12 bases between. CDR3: CASSEVMGKTYNEQFF. In DNA form, the CDR3 reads TGTGCCAGCAGTGAAGTAATGGGGAAGACCTACAATGAGCAGTTCTTC.